These 29 T cell receptor beta chains originate from one sample sequenced in a study of beta chain features in type 1 diabetes. Sequenced material consisted of expressed TCRB transcripts (all of the isolated RNA was reverse transcribed). Profiling relied on immunoSEQ multiplex PCR, and the TCRdb table lists in-frame clones only, not all of them. The sample lists about 150,000 clones; over 8.5% were seen once. The sequenced sample consisted of central memory CD4+ T cells from blood. The receptors were gathered from a young man in good health.

This clone was observed a few times. The V gene is TRBV10-3, the J gene TRBJ2-3; no firm D call. CDR1 is ENHRY and CDR2 is SYGVKD in the germline V gene. This CDR3 is 11 amino acids long. V was pared by 6 bases and J by 3 bases, with 4 bases between. CDR3 sequence reads: CAIRRTDTQYF. The CDR3 DNA reads TGTGCCATCAGACGGACAGATACGCAGTATTTT.

This clone occurred many times. The chain couples TRBV7-9 to TRBJ1-2; D ambiguous. The CDR3 length is 16 residues. Germline V gives CDR1 SEHNR, CDR2 FQNEAQ (reference sequence). V was trimmed by 2 bases and J by 4 bases, leaving 17 bases between them. This chain's CDR3 is CASSLSSGRMAYGYTF. CDR3 nucleotide sequence: TGTGCCAGCAGCTTATCGAGCGGCAGGATGGCCTATGGCTACACCTTC.

This clone occurred a few times. V usage is TRBV5-6 and J usage is TRBJ2-3, with D perhaps matching TRBD2 (5 bases). The CDR3 runs to 13 residues. CDR1 is SGHDT, CDR2 YYEEEE, per germline. Deletions cut 6 bases from V and 5 bases from J, with 13 bases between. The CDR3 nucleotides read TGTGCCAGCAAGGACTCTGACGGAGATACGCAGTATTTT. Translating gives CASKDSDGDTQYF.

This clone was seen only a few times. The genes are TRBV14 and TRBJ2-1; 8 positions match TRBD1. This CDR3 contains 16 residues. Germline V gene sequence: CDR1 SGHDN, CDR2 FVKESK. V was clipped by 1 base and J by 6 bases; unmatched bases: 8. CDR3 sequence reads: CASSQGRGTGFNEQFF. CDR3 sequence (DNA): TGTGCCAGCAGCCAAGGGAGAGGGACAGGTTTCAATGAGCAGTTCTTC.

This clone was picked up a small number of times. CDR3 amino acids: CASRTDRGGTEAFF. DNA for the CDR3: TGTGCCAGCAGGACGGACAGGGGAGGCACTGAAGCTTTCTTT. The rearrangement joins TRBV2 to TRBJ1-1, with 9 positions matching TRBD1. Unmatched junction bases numbered 6, after V lost 6 bases and J lost 4 bases. The CDR3 contains 14 residues. The germline CDR1 and CDR2 sequences are SNHLY and FYNNEI. Complete variable domain (other parts from reference TRBV2 and TRBJ1-1): EPEVTQTPSHQVTQMGQEVILRCVPISNHLYFYWYRQILGQKVEFLVSFYNNEISEKSEIFDDQFSVERPDGSNFTLKIRSTKLEDSAMYFCASRTDRGGTEAFFGQGTRLTVV.

The chain is built from TRBV7-9 and TRBJ1-5, with 8 bases aligning to TRBD1. Germline lookup yields CDR1 SEHNR and CDR2 FQNEAQ (reference sequence). V shed 3 bases, J shed 6 bases, and the junction held 4 bases outside the gene matches. CDR3 length equals 14 residues. The DNA for the CDR3 is TGTGCCAGCAGCTTTCTGACAGGGGCTCAGCCCCAGCATTTT. Its translation: CASSFLTGAQPQHF.

The CDR3 nucleotides are TGTGCCAGCAGCGTAGGAGCGGGGCTGTACTACGAGCAGTACTTC. Translated: CASSVGAGLYYEQYF. This chain links TRBV9 with TRBJ2-7; 7 bases agree with TRBD2. V lost 0 bases to trimming and J lost 3 bases; unmatched junction nucleotides: 6. The CDR3 runs to 15 residues. Germline assignment: CDR1 SGDLS and CDR2 YYNGEE.

This clone showed up many times. This chain connects TRBV28 to TRBJ2-3; 11 bases are shared with TRBD2. This CDR3 spans 15 amino acids. With V trimmed by 6 bases and J by 5 bases, 7 bases remained unmatched. In germline, CDR1 is MDHEN, CDR2 SYDVKM. The CDR3 region has the DNA TGTGCCAGCAGCTCGGGACTAGCGGACGTAGATACGCAGTATTTT. Translated, it gives CASSSGLADVDTQYF.

By frequency in the sample, this clone is medium-sized. The chain uses TRBV5-4 and TRBJ2-5; the D is unclear. Germline V gene sequence: CDR1 SGHNT, CDR2 YYREEE (reference sequence). The CDR3 runs 14 residues. Trimming shortened V by 0 bases and J by 1 base, and 7 bases separated the two germline ends. The CDR3 sequence is CASSLAMGQETQYF. The CDR3 nucleotides read TGTGCCAGCAGCTTGGCGATGGGCCAAGAGACCCAGTACTTC.

The CDR3 reads CASSKIGGDQPQHF. The CDR3 nucleotides are TGTGCCAGCAGCAAAATCGGGGGGGATCAGCCCCAGCATTTT. The gene calls are TRBV11-2 and TRBJ1-5, with a weak D call TRBD1 (5 bases). Trimming cost V 5 bases and J 5 bases, with 13 bases left between them. The CDR3 is made up of 14 amino acids. Germline CDR1 SGHAT, CDR2 FQNNGV.

The chain carries TRBV5-1 and TRBJ1-1; D not resolved. Germline CDR1 SGHRS, CDR2 YFSETQ. This CDR3 has 14 amino acids. V lost 0 bases, J lost 1 base, and 7 bases lay in between. The CDR3 here is CASSLAWGNTEAFF. In nucleotides, the CDR3 is TGCGCCAGCAGCTTGGCCTGGGGGAACACTGAAGCTTTCTTT.

This clone was recorded a few times. The identical CDR3 is also encoded by other nucleotide sequences in the sample. The V gene is TRBV29-1, the J gene TRBJ1-5; weak D call: TRBD1 (5 bases). Trimming cost V 6 bases and J 0 bases, with 12 bases left between them. The CDR3 sequence is 14 residues long. Germline CDR1 and CDR2: SQVTM and ANQGSEA. Here the CDR3 reads CSVSQGYSNQPQHF. DNA of the CDR3: TGCAGCGTCTCTCAGGGATATAGCAATCAGCCCCAGCATTTT.

This clone was seen a few times. V is TRBV7-2 and J is TRBJ2-7; the D gene is possibly TRBD1 (6 bases). The CDR3 consists of 14 residues. Germline V gives CDR1 SGHTA, CDR2 FQGNSA. The V end lost 5 bases, the J end lost 7 bases, and 18 bases lay between the germline ends. DNA for the CDR3: TGTGCCAGCAGCCGTCCTGGACAGACGATGGAGCAGTACTTC. This encodes CASSRPGQTMEQYF.

In its sample, this clone was seen a few times. The chain couples TRBV28 to TRBJ2-1; the D gene could be TRBD1 or TRBD2 (5 bases each). This CDR3 has 15 amino acids. The V end was cut by 6 bases, the J end by 0 bases, with 12 bases between. Looked up from germline, CDR1 is MDHEN and CDR2 is SYDVKM. The CDR3 here is CASRGPSSSYNEQFF. The CDR3, as DNA: TGTGCCAGCAGGGGACCTTCTAGCTCCTACAATGAGCAGTTCTTC.

The chain links TRBV28 to TRBJ1-2; TRBD1 matches 9 bases. Germline CDR1 MDHEN, CDR2 SYDVKM. The CDR3 extends over 15 amino acids. J gave up 3 bases and V 6 bases, and 8 bases lay outside the gene matches. DNA for the CDR3: TGTGCCAGCAGCTCCCCGGGACAGGGAGACTATGGCTACACCTTC. Translating it yields CASSSPGQGDYGYTF.

The rearrangement uses TRBV18 and TRBJ2-1; D not resolved. Germline V gene lookup returns CDR1 KGHSH and CDR2 LQKENI. The CDR3 totals 14 residues. The V and J ends lost 3 bases and 8 bases respectively, with 14 bases between them. CDR3 region: CASSPGPPSDEQFF. The DNA for the CDR3 is TGTGCCAGCTCACCTGGGCCCCCAAGCGATGAGCAGTTCTTC.

This clone was detected only a few times. The chain has TRBV11-2 and TRBJ2-7, with no clear D. The CDR3 contains 17 residues. Trimming took 5 bases from V and 1 from J, leaving 21 bases between them. From germline, CDR1 is SGHAT and CDR2 FQNNGV. CDR3 loop: CASSPLSSRSLSYEQYF. Written as DNA, the CDR3 is TGTGCCAGCAGCCCCCTTTCGAGTCGGAGTTTATCCTACGAGCAGTACTTC.

The sample holds a few counts of this clone. This chain connects TRBV14 to TRBJ2-6, with 10 bases aligning to TRBD1. Germline V CDR1 and CDR2: SGHDN, FVKESK. The V and J ends lost 4 bases and 3 bases, in that order; junction bases with no gene match: 6. CDR3 length: 17 amino acids. The CDR3 loop reads CASSRWGQGFGANVLTF. In nucleotides, the CDR3 is TGTGCCAGCAGCCGGTGGGGACAGGGGTTTGGGGCCAACGTCCTGACTTTC.

The J gene is TRBJ2-5, the V gene TRBV2; D is uncertain. CDR1 SNHLY and CDR2 FYNNEI come from the germline V gene. This CDR3 is 12 amino acids long. V was clipped by 7 bases and J by 2 bases, with 8 bases between them. The CDR3 spells CASIDLQETQYF. CDR3 nucleotides: TGTGCCAGCATCGACTTACAAGAGACCCAGTACTTC.

A few counts support this clone. This sequence joins TRBV4-3 and TRBJ1-2; 8 bases fit TRBD1. V was pared by 4 bases and J by 0 bases, with 7 bases of the junction left unmatched. The CDR3 length is 16 residues. Germline-derived CDR1 and CDR2 are LGHNA and YSLEER. Here the CDR3 reads CASSRGQGRANYGYTF. In nucleotides, the CDR3 is TGCGCCAGCAGCCGCGGACAGGGCCGGGCTAACTATGGCTACACCTTC.

This clone was observed many times. The chain couples TRBV30 to TRBJ2-7, with TRBD1 matching over 9 bases. The CDR3 runs 15 residues. The germline gives CDR1 GTSNPN, CDR2 SVGIG (reference sequence). Unmatched junction bases numbered 9, after V lost 1 base and J lost 5 bases. The CDR3 DNA sequence: TGTGCCTGGAGTGCAGATCAGGGACAGGGCCACGAGCAGTACTTC. The encoded protein is CAWSADQGQGHEQYF.

The genes are TRBV7-2 and TRBJ2-2, with TRBD2 matching 9 bases. V trimming: 6 bases; J trimming: 7 bases; junction bases outside the gene matches: 6. CDR3 length: 14 amino acids. Per germline, CDR1 SGHTA and CDR2 FQGNSA. In DNA form, the CDR3 reads TGTGCCAGCAGGCTAGCGGGATGGGACGGGGAGCTGTTTTTT. Translated, it gives CASRLAGWDGELFF.

This sequence joins TRBV7-3 and TRBJ2-7; 8 bases are a match to TRBD2. The V gene's germline CDR1 is SGHTA and CDR2 FQGTGA. This CDR3 has 14 amino acids. With V trimmed by 5 bases and J by 3 bases, 6 bases remained unmatched. The CDR3 DNA sequence: TGTGCCAGCAGCCTTAGTAGCGGGAACTACGAGCAGTACTTC. It specifies CASSLSSGNYEQYF.

This clone was observed at least ten times. This CDR3 reads CASSLRQGEVANEKLFF. The DNA for the CDR3 is TGCGCCAGCAGCTTACGACAGGGAGAAGTCGCTAATGAAAAACTGTTTTTT. This rearrangement joins TRBV5-1 to TRBJ1-4; 7 bases match TRBD1. This CDR3 contains 17 residues. Unmatched junction bases numbered 10, after V lost 2 bases and J lost 3 bases. CDR1 is SGHRS and CDR2 is YFSETQ in the germline V gene.

This chain connects TRBV23-1 to TRBJ1-2; D call uncertain. TRBV23-1 is an open reading frame, and its role is uncertain. V lost 2 bases, J lost 2 bases, and 15 bases lay in between. The CDR3 runs to 16 residues. CDR3 sequence (DNA): TGCGCCAGCAGTCAAGGTTCTCTGGACCGGAACTATGGCTACACCTTC. Translating gives CASSQGSLDRNYGYTF.

The table lists this clone with many counts. This chain links TRBV7-2 with TRBJ2-7; possible D gene TRBD1, 6 bases. The CDR3 has 14 residues. Germline CDR1 and CDR2: SGHTA and FQGNSA. The V and J ends lost 8 bases and 1 base respectively, with 15 bases between them. The DNA of the CDR3 is TGTGCCAGCGGACCTTCCGGGACATCCTACGAGCAGTACTTC. Translated, it gives CASGPSGTSYEQYF.

This clone was recorded a few times. The rearrangement links TRBV7-6 to TRBJ2-7; D not certain. CDR3 length equals 16 residues. V shed 2 bases and J shed 4 bases, with 18 bases lying between them. Germline V lookup: CDR1 SGHVS, CDR2 FNYEAQ. The CDR3 reads CASSLFESSSGYEQYF. DNA for the CDR3: TGTGCCAGCAGCTTATTTGAGTCCTCCTCGGGTTACGAGCAGTACTTC.

V usage is TRBV6-5 and J usage is TRBJ1-1, with D uncertain. The CDR3 length is 15 residues. The V gene's germline CDR1 is MNHEY and CDR2 SVGAGI. Trimming removed 0 bases at V and 1 base at J, with 9 bases between. The CDR3 reads CASSYSMQRNTEAFF. The CDR3 region has the DNA TGTGCCAGCAGTTACTCGATGCAGCGGAACACTGAAGCTTTCTTT.

This clone was found many times. CDR3 region: CATPGRGPSYEQYF. DNA for the CDR3: TGTGCCACCCCCGGTCGGGGACCCTCCTACGAGCAGTACTTC. The chain recombines TRBV15 with TRBJ2-7; D possibly uses TRBD1 or TRBD2 (5 bases each). V gave up 8 bases and J gave up 0 bases, with 14 bases separating them. Per germline, CDR1 LNHNV and CDR2 YYDKDF (reference sequence). The CDR3 sequence is 14 residues long.